The 32 T cell receptor beta chains presented below share a single source sample, sequenced in a study of T-cell memory formation after mild COVID-19. TCRdb analysed the 5' RACE reads with MiXCR anew, one entry per CDR3 protein. There are nearly 110,000 distinct CDR3 sequences in the sample; 15% to 20% occur only once, and over 25% lies in the top ten. Sequencing was done on a sample of PBMCs or a T cell subset sorted from them (not recorded which). The receptors stem from an adult woman who had mild COVID-19 (a few samples of this study predate the infection). Cell type and time point are not known.

J is TRBJ2-7 and V is TRBV20-1, with a tentative D call TRBD2 (6 bases). The CDR3 sequence is 14 residues long. Deletions cut 5 bases from V and 0 bases from J, with 14 bases between. Germline V gives CDR1 DFQATT, CDR2 SNEGSKA (reference sequence). The CDR3 DNA reads TGCAGTGCTGGGGCCGGGACTCCCTCCTACGAGCAGTACTTC. As protein: CSAGAGTPSYEQYF.

This clonotype was counted between two and nine times. This chain connects TRBV10-3 to TRBJ2-7, with TRBD2 identical over 7 bases. Unmatched junction bases numbered 5, after V lost 7 bases and J lost 2 bases. Per germline, CDR1 ENHRY and CDR2 SYGVKD. This CDR3 has 13 amino acids. The CDR3 spells CAINRGGAYEQYF. The DNA for the CDR3 is TGTGCCATCAACCGCGGGGGTGCCTACGAGCAGTACTTC.

The rearrangement uses TRBV23-1 and TRBJ2-2, with TRBD1 as a possible D gene (5 bases). TRBV23-1 is an open reading frame whose function is uncertain. This CDR3 has 16 amino acids. V lost 7 bases and J 6 bases, leaving 21 bases between the germline ends. CDR3 sequence reads: CASIRRGPRASGELFF. Here the CDR3 DNA reads TGCGCCAGCATCCGAAGGGGTCCTCGGGCCTCCGGGGAGCTGTTTTTT.

This clonotype was found a few times. V usage is TRBV21-1 and J usage is TRBJ2-5; the table's TRBD1 call for D was not verified on the DNA. TRBV21-1 is flagged as a pseudogene. This CDR3 has 16 amino acids. The chain's CDR3 is CASPKVGQQRQETQYF. In nucleotides, the CDR3 is TGTGCCAGCCCCAAGGTTGGACAGCAAAGACAAGAGACCCAGTACTTC.

The V gene is TRBV29-1, the J gene TRBJ2-5, with 14 bases fitting TRBD2. Trimming at V came to 7 bases and at J to 4 bases, leaving 8 bases not matched to a gene. This CDR3 has 15 amino acids. CDR1 and CDR2 from the germline V gene are SQVTM and ANQGSEA. CDR3 sequence: CSASAGLAGGETQYF. CDR3 in DNA: TGCAGCGCCAGCGCCGGACTAGCGGGAGGAGAGACCCAGTACTTC.

The chain uses TRBV20-1 and TRBJ1-5; D perhaps matches TRBD1 (5 bases). This CDR3 is built from 14 residues. Trimming cost V 6 bases and J 8 bases, with 20 bases left between them. Germline V CDR1 and CDR2: DFQATT, SNEGSKA (reference sequence). The CDR3 reads CSAAVVGRGEPQHF. For the CDR3, the DNA is TGCAGTGCAGCGGTTGTTGGGAGGGGAGAGCCCCAGCATTTT.

The genes are TRBV19 and TRBJ1-4, with unresolved D. Trimming shortened V by 7 bases and J by 0 bases, and 9 bases separated the two germline ends. The CDR3 length is 14 residues. Germline V lookup: CDR1 LNHDA, CDR2 SQIVND (reference sequence). CDR3 bases: TGTGCCAGTAAAGTGATATCAACTAATGAAAAACTGTTTTTT. The encoded protein is CASKVISTNEKLFF.

V and J are TRBV7-9 and TRBJ2-2, with 11 bases fitting TRBD2. CDR3 length: 19 amino acids. V dropped 1 base and J dropped 5; count of bases not matched to a gene: 12. Germline V gene sequence: CDR1 SEHNR, CDR2 FQNEAQ (reference sequence). CDR3 nucleotides: TGTGCCAGCAGCTTAGAGGGGACTAGCGGATATCCGGGGACCGGGGAGCTGTTTTTT. Protein: CASSLEGTSGYPGTGELFF. Filled out from reference TRBV7-9 and TRBJ2-2, the complete variable domain reads DTGVSQNPRHKITKRGQNVTFRCDPISEHNRLYWYRQTLGQGPEFLTYFQNEAQLEKSRLLSDRFSAERPKGSFSTLEIQRTEQGDSAMYLCASSLEGTSGYPGTGELFFGEGSRLTVL.

This clonotype has just a few counts. The gene calls are TRBV5-1 and TRBJ2-1; 7 bases map to TRBD1. The CDR3 consists of 15 residues. Germline lookup yields CDR1 SGHRS and CDR2 YFSETQ. V lost 4 bases, J lost 2 bases, and 6 bases stayed unmatched. For the CDR3, the DNA is TGCGCCAGCAGCCCTAGGGACAGTCCCTACAATGAGCAGTTCTTC. Amino acids: CASSPRDSPYNEQFF.

The chain joins TRBV7-8 to TRBJ1-1; no clear D. CDR1 and CDR2 from the germline V gene are SGHVS and FQNEAQ. The CDR3 spans 13 residues. Trimming took off 1 base at V and 5 bases at J, with 8 bases between the two ends. CDR3: CASSLGAGTEAFF. For the CDR3, the DNA is TGTGCCAGCAGCTTAGGGGCGGGGACTGAAGCTTTCTTT.

Notes on this clonotype: A read error may account for a junction end that differs from germline. This sequence joins TRBV5-4 and TRBJ2-7, with TRBD2 matching 8 bases. The CDR3 is made up of 15 amino acids. From germline, CDR1 is SGHNT and CDR2 YYREEE (reference sequence). The CDR3 nucleotides are TGTGCCAGCAGCTTTATCAGCGGGAGTTCCTACGAGCAGTACTTT. As protein: CASSFISGSSYEQYF.

There are a few counts of this clonotype. This chain joins TRBV6-5 and TRBJ2-3; D is tentatively TRBD1 or TRBD2 (5 bases each). This CDR3 comprises 17 residues. Germline V gene sequence: CDR1 MNHEY, CDR2 SVGAGI. The V and J ends lost 3 bases and 0 bases respectively, with 16 bases between them. Written as DNA, the CDR3 is TGTGCCAGCAGTTATGCCCCCGGGACCGAGAGCACAGATACGCAGTATTTT. This encodes CASSYAPGTESTDTQYF.

The chain carries TRBV5-1 and TRBJ2-5, with 7 bases fitting TRBD1. The junction had 3 bases not matched to a gene; V was cut back by 0 bases and J by 4 bases. Per germline, CDR1 SGHRS and CDR2 YFSETQ. This CDR3 spans 14 amino acids. The CDR3 sequence is CASSLGQGVETQYF. CDR3 DNA: TGCGCCAGCAGCTTGGGGCAGGGGGTAGAGACCCAGTACTTC.

This clonotype was counted only a few times. This sequence joins TRBV7-6 and TRBJ2-5; 10 bases are a match to TRBD2. The junction had 16 bases not matched to a gene; V was cut back by 7 bases and J by 5 bases. The CDR3 runs 17 residues. Germline V lookup: CDR1 SGHVS, CDR2 FNYEAQ. In nucleotides, the CDR3 is TGTGCCAGCACCAGAGCGGCTAGCGGGGGTGGGTTGGAGACCCAGTACTTC. This gives the protein CASTRAASGGGLETQYF.

This clonotype was observed at least ten times. V and J are TRBV4-2 and TRBJ2-3, with TRBD2 identical over 7 bases. The germline CDR1 and CDR2 sequences are LGHNA and YNFKEQ. Trimming cost V 3 bases and J 4 bases; bases outside gene matches: 4. This CDR3 spans 14 amino acids. CDR3 sequence: CASSQEGGADTQYF. CDR3 in DNA: TGTGCCAGCAGCCAGGAGGGAGGGGCAGATACGCAGTATTTT.

This chain uses TRBV12-3 or TRBV12-4 with TRBJ2-7; TRBD1 aligns across 8 bases. There are 12 residues in the CDR3. The ends lost 5 bases at V and 6 bases at J; junction bases unmatched: 3. The CDR3 loop is CASSGDRGEQYF. CDR3 coding DNA: TGTGCCAGCAGTGGAGACAGGGGCGAGCAGTACTTC.

This clonotype occurred a few times. The J gene is TRBJ1-2, the V gene TRBV11-2, with a possible D match to TRBD1 (6 bases). CDR3 length equals 13 residues. V was cut by 7 bases and J by 4 bases, with 13 bases left in between. Germline V gene data show CDR1 as SGHAT and CDR2 as FQNNGV. Here the CDR3 reads CASTSTGSYGYTF. Written as DNA, the CDR3 is TGTGCCAGCACATCGACAGGCAGCTATGGCTACACCTTC.

V and J are TRBV11-2 and TRBJ2-2, with D uncertain. The V and J ends lost 0 bases and 4 bases respectively, with 6 bases between them. The CDR3 consists of 14 residues. CDR1 is SGHAT, CDR2 FQNNGV, per germline. CDR3 amino acids: CASSLESVTGELFF. In DNA form, the CDR3 reads TGTGCCAGCAGCTTAGAAAGCGTCACCGGGGAGCTGTTTTTT.

The V call is TRBV24-1, the J call TRBJ2-2, with a tentative D call TRBD2 (6 bases). The germline V and J ends were trimmed by 4 bases and 0 bases, with 8 bases remaining between them. This CDR3 has 15 residues. Germline V gene data show CDR1 as KGHDR and CDR2 as SFDVKD. The CDR3 DNA sequence: TGTGCCACCAGTGAGGACTATTCGAACACCGGGGAGCTGTTTTTT. Its translation is CATSEDYSNTGELFF.

This chain connects TRBV2 to TRBJ1-1, with 7 nucleotides matching TRBD1. Germline CDR1 and CDR2: SNHLY and FYNNEI. V shed 3 bases and J 5 bases; nucleotides not matched to a gene: 6. CDR3 length: 14 amino acids. In DNA, the CDR3 is TGTGCCAGCAGTGAGTTAGGGGGCAGTACTGAAGCTTTCTTT. It codes for CASSELGGSTEAFF.

This clonotype has a handful of counts. V and J are TRBV7-2 and TRBJ2-1; unclear D gene. This CDR3 comprises 13 residues. From germline, CDR1 is SGHTA and CDR2 FQGNSA. Trimming took 5 bases from V and 9 from J, leaving 14 bases between them. CDR3 amino acids: CASSLSAWVEQFF. Written as DNA, the CDR3 is TGTGCCAGCAGCCTTAGTGCTTGGGTTGAGCAGTTCTTC.

In this sample, this clonotype turned up a few times. The V call is TRBV29-1, the J call TRBJ2-2; D gene ambiguous. The germline CDR1 and CDR2 sequences are SQVTM and ANQGSEA. V was shortened by 3 bases and J by 7 bases, with 9 bases between the two germline ends. The CDR3 extends over 12 amino acids. CDR3 sequence: CSVEEKYGELFF. As DNA, the CDR3 is TGCAGCGTTGAGGAGAAATACGGGGAGCTGTTTTTT.

The rearrangement links TRBV7-9 to TRBJ1-2; D unclear. Germline lookup yields CDR1 SEHNR and CDR2 FQNEAQ (reference sequence). Trimming left V 5 bases short and J 0 bases short, with 25 bases between. The CDR3 has 19 residues. The CDR3 is CASSLLGGSADLANYGYTF. CDR3 sequence (DNA): TGTGCCAGCAGCCTCCTCGGCGGTTCCGCCGACCTAGCTAACTATGGCTACACCTTC.

In this sample, this clonotype turned up many times. J is TRBJ2-4 and V is TRBV7-9; a weak D match, TRBD2 (5 bases). Trimming left V 4 bases short and J 0 bases short, with 10 bases between. This CDR3 has 15 residues. From germline, CDR1 is SEHNR and CDR2 FQNEAQ (reference sequence). The CDR3 DNA reads as TGTGCCAGCAGCTCGGACTCTCTAGCCAAAAACATTCAGTACTTC. Translation gives CASSSDSLAKNIQYF.

V usage is TRBV29-1 and J usage is TRBJ2-7; D is possibly TRBD1 (5 bases). V lost 6 bases and J 2 bases, leaving 17 bases between the germline ends. The CDR3 loop spans 14 amino acids. CDR1 is SQVTM and CDR2 is ANQGSEA in the germline V gene. The CDR3 DNA is TGCAGCGTCGTATTGTCAGGGTATACCTACGAGCAGTACTTC. This sequence encodes CSVVLSGYTYEQYF.

The chain carries TRBV12-5 and TRBJ2-7, with D possibly being TRBD1 (8 bases). Germline V lookup: CDR1 LGHNT, CDR2 FRNRAP. The V and J ends lost 0 bases and 3 bases respectively, with 12 bases between them. The length of the CDR3 is 15 residues. The chain's CDR3 is CASGLVQGGIYEQYF. The CDR3, as DNA: TGTGCTAGTGGTTTGGTACAGGGGGGGATCTACGAGCAGTACTTC.

This clonotype has ten or more counts. The chain carries TRBV7-9 and TRBJ2-5; D remains unclear. Germline lookup yields CDR1 SEHNR and CDR2 FQNEAQ (reference sequence). The CDR3 is 12 residues long. V gave up 3 bases and J gave up 5 bases, with 7 bases separating them. CDR3 bases: TGTGCCAGCAGCTTGGGGTTGGAGACCCAGTACTTC. Its protein product is CASSLGLETQYF.

This clonotype was detected a few times. The V gene is TRBV27, the J gene TRBJ2-7; maybe TRBD1 (6 bases). The CDR3 consists of 14 residues. The germline CDR1 and CDR2 sequences are MNHEY and SMNVEV (reference sequence). Trimming left V 8 bases short and J 3 bases short, with 17 bases between. In DNA form, the CDR3 reads TGTGCCAGCGGTGTAGCAGGGGTCCGCTACGAGCAGTACTTC. It codes for CASGVAGVRYEQYF.

The rearrangement links TRBV4-3 to TRBJ2-7; no clear D gene. This CDR3 is 16 amino acids long. V lost 3 bases and J 5 bases, leaving 20 bases between the germline ends. Per germline, CDR1 LGHNA and CDR2 YSLEER. The CDR3 spells CASSQAPGFGPNEQYF. The CDR3 DNA is TGCGCCAGCAGCCAGGCCCCCGGGTTCGGCCCCAACGAGCAGTACTTC.

This clonotype was seen a handful of times. The V and J genes are TRBV5-5 and TRBJ2-7, with D possibly being TRBD1 or TRBD2 (5 bases each). The CDR3 loop spans 13 amino acids. Trimming removed 2 bases at V and 6 bases at J, with 12 bases between. CDR1 and CDR2 (germline): SGHKS, YYEKEE (reference sequence). The CDR3 bases are TGTGCCAGCAGCTTTATAGGGGACCGCGAGCAGTACTTC. Its translation is CASSFIGDREQYF.

The chain links TRBV30 to TRBJ2-2; TRBD1 matches 7 bases. The CDR3 runs 15 residues. Germline V gene sequence: CDR1 GTSNPN, CDR2 SVGIG (reference sequence). The V and J ends lost 2 bases and 5 bases, in that order; junction bases with no gene match: 8. CDR3 loop: CAWSWDPGGTGELFF. The DNA for the CDR3 is TGTGCCTGGAGTTGGGATCCAGGGGGAACCGGGGAGCTGTTTTTT.

This chain joins TRBV29-1 and TRBJ1-1; TRBD1 matches 9 bases. The CDR3 spans 16 residues. V was clipped by 2 bases and J by 6 bases; unmatched bases: 13. Germline CDR1 SQVTM, CDR2 ANQGSEA. CDR3 DNA: TGCAGCGTTGAATCGTACACGCACACAGGGGGCCCTGAAGCTTTCTTT. Translating it yields CSVESYTHTGGPEAFF.